The 10 T cell receptor beta chains reported below all come from one sample, sequenced in a study of blood T cell repertoires in COVID-19 (dated by TCRdb to between 2020 and 2021). Libraries were prepared through the immunoSEQ multiplex PCR assay. Sourced from immuneACCESS, this table was stored by TCRdb with only in-frame sequences that have V and J called. A share of the clones is absent; for the studies checked, an unresolved V gene accounts for under half, and the remainder has no known explanation. The sample profile shows roughly 180,000 clones; roughly nine tenths of them were found once. 2% to 2.5% of the sample belongs to the ten largest clones. The specimen was PBMCs or T cells enriched from blood (not recorded which). The receptors derive from a woman in her 30s who had recovered from COVID-19.

The chain uses TRBV30 and TRBJ2-1; 12 nucleotides align to TRBD2. The CDR3 sequence is 15 residues long. The germline gives CDR1 GTSNPN, CDR2 SVGIG (reference sequence). The trim removed 4 bases at V and 8 bases at J, leaving 9 bases unmatched. The CDR3 nucleotides read TGTGCCTGGACCCCTTCCCGACTAGCGGGAGATGAGCAGTTCTTC. This codes for CAWTPSRLAGDEQFF.

The V and J genes are TRBV4-3 and TRBJ2-5; TRBD2 agrees at 7 bases. CDR3 length: 14 residues. Trimming cost V 1 base and J 5 bases; bases outside gene matches: 4. The germline V gene encodes CDR1 LGHNA and CDR2 YSLEER. The CDR3 DNA reads as TGCGCCAGCAGCCAAGGGGGAGGGGTGGAGACCCAGTACTTC. Encoded protein: CASSQGGGVETQYF.

The genes are TRBV7-2 and TRBJ1-3, with D perhaps TRBD1 (6 bases). Germline V gene data show CDR1 as SGHTA and CDR2 as FQGNSA. The V and J ends lost 1 base and 0 bases respectively, with 10 bases between them. The CDR3 totals 16 residues. CDR3 nucleotides: TGTGCCAGCAGCTTAGTTGGGACATACTCTGGAAACACCATATATTTT. Its translation: CASSLVGTYSGNTIYF.

V usage is TRBV7-2 and J usage is TRBJ1-1; D perhaps matches TRBD1 (5 bases). This CDR3 is 14 amino acids long. Trimming shortened V by 1 base and J by 4 bases, and 10 bases separated the two germline ends. CDR1 and CDR2 from the germline V gene are SGHTA and FQGNSA. CDR3 sequence: CASSLGGGSTEAFF. CDR3 nucleotides: TGTGCCAGCAGCTTAGGGGGGGGGAGCACTGAAGCTTTCTTT.

This chain joins TRBV15 and TRBJ2-1; D is undetermined. This CDR3 has 14 amino acids. V lost 0 bases and J lost 5, with 8 bases in between. Germline V gene lookup returns CDR1 LNHNV and CDR2 YYDKDF (reference sequence). The CDR3 protein is CATSRDATDNEQFF. In DNA, the CDR3 is TGTGCCACCAGCAGAGATGCTACCGACAATGAGCAGTTCTTC.

V is TRBV5-1 and J is TRBJ2-5; 14 bases map to TRBD2. This CDR3 comprises 18 residues. Germline V gene sequence: CDR1 SGHRS, CDR2 YFSETQ. The V segment lost 0 bases and the J segment 4 bases; nucleotides outside the gene matches: 8. CDR3 sequence (DNA): TGCGCCAGCAGCTTGGGCCGGGGACTAGCGGGAGTAGGAGAGACCCAGTACTTC. As protein: CASSLGRGLAGVGETQYF.

The J gene is TRBJ1-4, the V gene TRBV29-1; D gene uncertain. In germline, CDR1 is SQVTM, CDR2 ANQGSEA. This CDR3 contains 13 residues. Trimming shortened V by 7 bases and J by 8 bases, and 17 bases separated the two germline ends. The CDR3 spells CSGGLARSEKLFF. In nucleotides, the CDR3 is TGCAGCGGAGGACTCGCCCGATCCGAAAAACTGTTTTTT.

V gene TRBV18 combines with J gene TRBJ2-5; 7 nucleotides agree with TRBD1. Germline-derived CDR1 and CDR2 are KGHSH and LQKENI. This CDR3 has 14 residues. The junction had 5 bases not matched to a gene; V was cut back by 5 bases and J by 2 bases. Here the CDR3 reads CASSTRQGQETQYF. Here the CDR3 DNA reads TGTGCCAGCTCAACGAGACAGGGACAAGAGACCCAGTACTTC. The full variable domain, rest sourced from reference TRBV18 and TRBJ2-5, is NAGVMQNPRHLVRRRGQEARLRCSPMKGHSHVYWYRQLPEEGLKFMVYLQKENIIDESGMPKERFSAEFPKEGPSILRIQQVVRGDSAAYFCASSTRQGQETQYFGPGTRLLVL.

This chain uses TRBV5-4 with TRBJ2-2; 13 nucleotides line up with TRBD2. CDR1 and CDR2 from the germline V gene are SGHNT and YYREEE (reference sequence). The CDR3 runs to 16 residues. Trimming cost V 4 bases and J 6 bases; bases outside gene matches: 6. The CDR3 coding sequence is TGTGCCAGCAGCCTGGGACTAGCGGGGACGGCCGGGGAGCTGTTTTTT. Its translation is CASSLGLAGTAGELFF.

The chain has TRBV15 and TRBJ2-3; no clear D gene. Trimming left V 8 bases short and J 0 bases short, with 12 bases between. This CDR3 is 14 amino acids long. CDR1 and CDR2 from the germline V gene are LNHNV and YYDKDF (reference sequence). The CDR3 loop reads CATSLAASTDTQYF. The CDR3 nucleotides read TGTGCCACCTCGCTTGCGGCTAGCACAGATACGCAGTATTTT.